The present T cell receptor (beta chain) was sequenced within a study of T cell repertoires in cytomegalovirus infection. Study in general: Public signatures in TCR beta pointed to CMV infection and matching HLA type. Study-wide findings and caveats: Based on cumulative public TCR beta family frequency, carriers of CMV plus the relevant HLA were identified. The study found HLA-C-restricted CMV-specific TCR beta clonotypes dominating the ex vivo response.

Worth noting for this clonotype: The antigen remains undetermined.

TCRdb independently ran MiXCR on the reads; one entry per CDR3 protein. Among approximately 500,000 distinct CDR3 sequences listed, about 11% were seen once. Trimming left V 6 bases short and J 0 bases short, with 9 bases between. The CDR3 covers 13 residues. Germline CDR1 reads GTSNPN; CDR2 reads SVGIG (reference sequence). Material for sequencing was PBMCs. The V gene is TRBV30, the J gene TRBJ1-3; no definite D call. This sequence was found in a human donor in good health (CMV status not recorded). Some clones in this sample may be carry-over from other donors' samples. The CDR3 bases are TGTGCCTGCAGCATAGTCTCTGGAAACACCATATATTTT. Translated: CACSIVSGNTIYF.